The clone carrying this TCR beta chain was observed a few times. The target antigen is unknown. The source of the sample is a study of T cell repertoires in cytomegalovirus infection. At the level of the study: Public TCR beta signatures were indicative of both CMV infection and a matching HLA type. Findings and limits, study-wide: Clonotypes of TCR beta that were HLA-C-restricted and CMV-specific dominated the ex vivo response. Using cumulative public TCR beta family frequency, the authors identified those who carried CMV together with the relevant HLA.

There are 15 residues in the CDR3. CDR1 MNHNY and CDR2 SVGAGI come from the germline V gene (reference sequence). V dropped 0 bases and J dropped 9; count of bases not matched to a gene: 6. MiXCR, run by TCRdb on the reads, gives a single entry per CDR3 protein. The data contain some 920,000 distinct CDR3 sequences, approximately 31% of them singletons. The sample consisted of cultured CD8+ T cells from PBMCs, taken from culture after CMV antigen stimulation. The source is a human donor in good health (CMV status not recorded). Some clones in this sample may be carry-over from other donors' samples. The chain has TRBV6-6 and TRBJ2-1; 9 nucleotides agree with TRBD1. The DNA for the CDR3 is TGTGCCAGCAGTTACTCGGGACAGGGCAGCGGTGAGCAGTTCTTC. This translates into CASSYSGQGSGEQFF.